Reported below is one T cell receptor (beta chain). Its antigen is not known. The sample originates from a study of cytomegalovirus exposure and HLA in healthy donors. The wider study: The approximately 120 validation repertoires, a later analysis reported, used the same platform as the 550 to 700 repertoires from the first cohort.

V was trimmed by 1 base and J by 0 bases, leaving 6 bases between them. The CDR3 runs to 14 residues. In germline, CDR1 is LNHDA, CDR2 SQIVND (reference sequence). Sequencing was performed with immunoSEQ multiplex PCR; in TCRdb, only in-frame clones are kept and a portion is missing. Here the sample spans 130,000 to 150,000 clones, about nine tenths being singletons. General study findings and limits: Some TCR beta chains (about 180 of them) were listed as cytomegalovirus-associated.

The rearrangement joins TRBV19 to TRBJ1-1, with a tentative D call TRBD1 (6 bases). The TCR sequence derives from a woman aged 25-40 years in good health and CMV-seropositive. Specimen: PBMCs. DNA of the CDR3: TGTGCCAGTAGTATAGGACAGGTGAACACTGAAGCTTTCTTT. Translation gives CASSIGQVNTEAFF.